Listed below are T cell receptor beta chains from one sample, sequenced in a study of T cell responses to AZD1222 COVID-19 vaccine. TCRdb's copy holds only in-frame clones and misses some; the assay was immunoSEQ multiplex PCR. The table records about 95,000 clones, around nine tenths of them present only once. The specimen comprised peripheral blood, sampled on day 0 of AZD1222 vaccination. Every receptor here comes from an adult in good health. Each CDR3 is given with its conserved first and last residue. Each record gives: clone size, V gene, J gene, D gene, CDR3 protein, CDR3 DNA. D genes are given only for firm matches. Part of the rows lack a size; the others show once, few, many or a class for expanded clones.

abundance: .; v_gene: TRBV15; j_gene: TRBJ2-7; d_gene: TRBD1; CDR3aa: CATSRASGQGFF; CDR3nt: TGTGCCACCAGCAGAGCTTCCGGACAGGGGTTCTTC
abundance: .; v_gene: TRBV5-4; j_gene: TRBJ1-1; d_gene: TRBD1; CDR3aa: CASSESGTGYTEAFF; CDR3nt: TGTGCCAGCAGTGAGTCCGGGACAGGGTACACTGAAGCTTTCTTT
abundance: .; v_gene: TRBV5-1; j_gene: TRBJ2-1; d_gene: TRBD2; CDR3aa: CASSPEVAGEKFF; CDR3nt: TGCGCCAGCAGCCCCGAGGTAGCGGGGGAAAAGTTCTTC
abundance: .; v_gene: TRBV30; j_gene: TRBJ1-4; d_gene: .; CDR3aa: CAWSEETNEKLFF; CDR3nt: TGTGCCTGGAGTGAGGAGACTAATGAAAAACTGTTTTTT
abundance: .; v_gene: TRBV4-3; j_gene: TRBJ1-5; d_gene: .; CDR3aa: CASSQDGAGSYQPQHF; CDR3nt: TGCGCCAGCAGCCAAGATGGGGCAGGCTCTTATCAGCCCCAGCATTTT
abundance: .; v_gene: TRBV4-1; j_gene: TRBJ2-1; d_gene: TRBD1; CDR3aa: CASSRGQGEFF; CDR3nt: TGCGCCAGCAGCCGGGGACAGGGGGAGTTCTTC
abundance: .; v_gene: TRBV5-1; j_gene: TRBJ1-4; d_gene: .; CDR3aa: CASSLIPRANQATNEKLFF; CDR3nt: TGCGCCAGCAGCTTAATTCCCAGGGCTAATCAAGCAACTAATGAAAAACTGTTTTTT
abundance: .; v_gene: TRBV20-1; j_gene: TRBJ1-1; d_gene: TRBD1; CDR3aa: CSASRQGATEAFF; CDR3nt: TGCAGTGCGAGTCGGCAGGGGGCCACTGAAGCTTTCTTT
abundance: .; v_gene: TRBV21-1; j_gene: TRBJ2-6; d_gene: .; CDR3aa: CASRTGQNGPAGANVLTF; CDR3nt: TGTGCCAGCAGGACGGGACAGAACGGCCCCGCCGGGGCCAACGTCCTGACTTTC
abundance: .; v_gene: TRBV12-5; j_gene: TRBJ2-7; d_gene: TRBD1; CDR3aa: CASGLVTGTGGYEQYF; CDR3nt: TGTGCTAGTGGTTTGGTAACCGGGACAGGGGGTTACGAGCAGTACTTC
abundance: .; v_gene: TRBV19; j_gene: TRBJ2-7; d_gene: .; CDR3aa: CASSRSGFSYEQYF; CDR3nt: TGTGCCAGTAGTCGGTCAGGTTTTAGCTACGAGCAGTACTTC
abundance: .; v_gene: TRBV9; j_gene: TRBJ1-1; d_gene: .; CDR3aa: CASSLGGRTEAFF; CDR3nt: TGTGCCAGCAGTTTAGGGGGGCGAACTGAAGCTTTCTTT
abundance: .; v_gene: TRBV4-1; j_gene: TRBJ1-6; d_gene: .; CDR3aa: CASSQDKGYYNSPLHF; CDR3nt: TGCGCCAGCAGCCAAGACAAGGGGTACTATAATTCACCCCTCCACTTT
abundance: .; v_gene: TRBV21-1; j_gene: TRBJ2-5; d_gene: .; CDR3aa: CASSIPQGETQYF; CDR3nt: TGTGCCAGCAGCATCCCCCAAGGGGAGACCCAGTACTTC
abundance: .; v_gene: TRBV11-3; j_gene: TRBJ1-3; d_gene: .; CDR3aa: CASSLGSGNTIYF; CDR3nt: TGTGCCAGCAGCTTAGGGTCTGGAAACACCATATATTTT
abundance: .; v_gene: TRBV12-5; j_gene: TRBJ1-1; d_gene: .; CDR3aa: CASGLAVGTEAFF; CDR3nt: TGTGCTAGTGGTTTGGCGGTGGGGACTGAAGCTTTCTTT
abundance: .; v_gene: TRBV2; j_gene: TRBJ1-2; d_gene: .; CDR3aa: CASSERRTVNYGYTF; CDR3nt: TGTGCCAGCAGTGAAAGGCGGACTGTTAACTATGGCTACACCTTC
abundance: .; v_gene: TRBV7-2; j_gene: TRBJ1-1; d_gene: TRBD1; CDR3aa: CASSFGQGYFRTEAFF; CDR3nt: TGTGCCAGCAGCTTTGGACAGGGTTACTTTCGGACTGAAGCTTTCTTT
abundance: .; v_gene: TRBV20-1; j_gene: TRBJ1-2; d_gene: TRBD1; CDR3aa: CSASGPRTGPVYGYTF; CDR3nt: TGCAGTGCGAGTGGGCCACGGACAGGGCCCGTCTATGGCTACACCTTC
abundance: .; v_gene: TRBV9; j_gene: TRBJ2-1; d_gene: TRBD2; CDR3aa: CASSVGTSGGAYNEQFF; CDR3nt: TGTGCCAGCAGCGTAGGGACTAGCGGGGGGGCCTACAATGAGCAGTTCTTC
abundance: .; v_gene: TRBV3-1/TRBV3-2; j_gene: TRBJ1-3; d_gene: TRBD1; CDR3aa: CASSQGTGVPNTIYF; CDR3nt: TGTGCCAGCAGCCAAGGCACAGGGGTGCCCAACACCATATATTTT
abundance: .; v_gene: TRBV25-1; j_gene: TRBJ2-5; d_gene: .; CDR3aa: CASSEGRKTQYF; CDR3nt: TGTGCCAGCAGTGAGGGCAGGAAAACCCAGTACTTC
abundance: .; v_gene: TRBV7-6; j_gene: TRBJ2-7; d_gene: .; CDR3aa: CASSYRADEQYF; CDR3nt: TGTGCCAGCAGTTATCGGGCGGACGAGCAGTACTTC
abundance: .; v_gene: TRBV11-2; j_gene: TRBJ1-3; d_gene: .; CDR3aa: CASSSKQGPSGNTIYF; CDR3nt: TGTGCCAGCAGCTCGAAACAGGGTCCATCTGGAAACACCATATATTTT
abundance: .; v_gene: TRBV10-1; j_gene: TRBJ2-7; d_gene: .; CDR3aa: CASSESAGPPYEQYF; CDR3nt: TGCGCCAGCAGTGAGTCGGCGGGGCCCCCCTACGAGCAGTACTTC
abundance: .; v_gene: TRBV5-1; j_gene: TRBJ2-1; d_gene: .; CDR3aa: CASSTELSSYNEQFF; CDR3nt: TGCGCCAGCAGCACGGAGCTCAGCTCCTACAATGAGCAGTTCTTC
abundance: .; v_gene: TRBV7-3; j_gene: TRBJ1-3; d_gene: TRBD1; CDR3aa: CASSPGQGANTIYF; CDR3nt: TGTGCCAGCAGCCCGGGACAGGGGGCTAACACCATATATTTT
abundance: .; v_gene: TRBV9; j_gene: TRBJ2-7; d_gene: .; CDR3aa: CASSVEGLSSYEQYF; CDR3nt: TGTGCCAGCAGCGTAGAGGGGCTCAGCTCCTACGAGCAGTACTTC
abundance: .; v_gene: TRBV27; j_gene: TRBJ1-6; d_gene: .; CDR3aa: CASSFVQSSSYNSPLHF; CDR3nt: TGTGCCAGCAGTTTCGTCCAGTCGAGCTCCTATAATTCACCCCTCCACTTT
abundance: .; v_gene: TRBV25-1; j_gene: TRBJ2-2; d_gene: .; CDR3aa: CASSDAGLGTGELFF; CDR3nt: TGTGCCAGCAGTGATGCCGGCCTAGGGACCGGGGAGCTGTTTTTT
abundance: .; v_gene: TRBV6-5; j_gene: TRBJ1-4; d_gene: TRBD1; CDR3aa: CASSKTGANEKLFF; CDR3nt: TGTGCCAGCAGTAAGACAGGGGCTAATGAAAAACTGTTTTTT
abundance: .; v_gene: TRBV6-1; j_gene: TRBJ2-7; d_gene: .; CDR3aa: CASSEVGAGYEQYF; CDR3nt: TGTGCCAGCAGTGAAGTCGGGGCGGGCTACGAGCAGTACTTC
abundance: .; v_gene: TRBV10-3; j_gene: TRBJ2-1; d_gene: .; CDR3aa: CAISESKAVPSYNEQFF; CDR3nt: TGTGCCATCAGTGAGTCGAAAGCGGTTCCCTCCTACAATGAGCAGTTCTTC
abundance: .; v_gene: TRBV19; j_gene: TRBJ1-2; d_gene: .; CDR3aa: CASMPTVNYGYTF; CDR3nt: TGTGCCAGTATGCCGACAGTTAACTATGGCTACACCTTC
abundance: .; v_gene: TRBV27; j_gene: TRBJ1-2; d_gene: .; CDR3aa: CASSPGGTYGYTF; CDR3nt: TGTGCCAGCAGCCCGGGGGGAACCTATGGCTACACCTTC
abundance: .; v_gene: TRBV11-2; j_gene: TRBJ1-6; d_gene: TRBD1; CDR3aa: CASRRRDRDSPLHF; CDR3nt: TGTGCCAGCAGACGCCGGGACAGGGATTCACCCCTCCACTTT
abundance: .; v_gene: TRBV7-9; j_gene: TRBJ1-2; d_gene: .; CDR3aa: CASSLGGTPGNYGYTF; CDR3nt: TGTGCCAGCAGCTTAGGGGGGACCCCTGGGAACTATGGCTACACCTTC
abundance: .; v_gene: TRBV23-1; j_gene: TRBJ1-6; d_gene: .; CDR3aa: CASSQSRDDNSPLHF; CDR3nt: TGCGCCAGCAGTCAATCTAGAGATGATAATTCACCCCTCCACTTT
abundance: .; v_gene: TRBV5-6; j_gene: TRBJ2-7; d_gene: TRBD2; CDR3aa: CASSRGVYEQYF; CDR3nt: TGTGCCAGCAGCCGGGGGGTCTACGAGCAGTACTTC
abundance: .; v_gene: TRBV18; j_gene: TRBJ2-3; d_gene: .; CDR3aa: CASSPAAGLKDTQYF; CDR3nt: TGTGCCAGCTCACCGGCGGCGGGGTTGAAAGATACGCAGTATTTT
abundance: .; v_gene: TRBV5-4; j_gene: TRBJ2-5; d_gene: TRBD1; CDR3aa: CASSGGQQETQYF; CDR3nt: TGTGCCAGCAGCGGGGGACAGCAAGAGACCCAGTACTTC
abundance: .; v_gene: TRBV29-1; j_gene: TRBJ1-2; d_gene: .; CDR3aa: CSVAPGTSFYGYTF; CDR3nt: TGCAGCGTTGCACCCGGGACAAGCTTCTATGGCTACACCTTC
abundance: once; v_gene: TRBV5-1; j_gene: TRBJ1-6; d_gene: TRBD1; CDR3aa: CASSLSGGNSPLHF; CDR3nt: TGCGCCAGCAGCTTGTCAGGGGGTAATTCACCCCTCCACTTT
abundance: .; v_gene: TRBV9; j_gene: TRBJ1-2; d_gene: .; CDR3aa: CASSVDLGDYGYTF; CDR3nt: TGTGCCAGCAGCGTAGATCTCGGAGATTATGGCTACACCTTC
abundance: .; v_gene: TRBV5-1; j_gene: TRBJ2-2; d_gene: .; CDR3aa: CASSVTAGELFF; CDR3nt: TGCGCCAGCAGCGTGACGGCCGGGGAGCTGTTTTTT
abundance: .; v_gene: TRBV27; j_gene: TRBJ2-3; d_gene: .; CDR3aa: CASSPVFGGGGTDTQYF; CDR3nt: TGTGCCAGCAGTCCGGTTTTCGGTGGCGGGGGCACAGATACGCAGTATTTT
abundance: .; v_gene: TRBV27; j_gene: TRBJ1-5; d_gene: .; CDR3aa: CASSLSHQGPRGGPQHF; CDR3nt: TGTGCCAGCAGTTTATCCCACCAGGGGCCGCGCGGTGGGCCCCAGCATTTT
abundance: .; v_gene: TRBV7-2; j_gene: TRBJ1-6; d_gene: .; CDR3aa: CASSLQGKSSPLHF; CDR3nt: TGTGCCAGCAGCTTGCAGGGAAAAAGTTCACCCCTCCACTTT
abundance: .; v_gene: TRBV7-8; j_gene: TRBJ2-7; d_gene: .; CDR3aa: CASSELTVLKSNEQYF; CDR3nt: TGTGCCAGCAGCGAACTTACAGTCCTAAAGAGCAACGAGCAGTACTTC
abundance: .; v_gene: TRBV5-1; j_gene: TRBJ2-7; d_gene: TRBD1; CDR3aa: CASSLEGAKNEQYF; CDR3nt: TGCGCCAGCAGCTTGGAGGGGGCTAAAAACGAGCAGTACTTC
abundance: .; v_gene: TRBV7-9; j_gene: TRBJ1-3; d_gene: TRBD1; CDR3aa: CASSDDRVHGNTIYF; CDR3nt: TGTGCCAGCAGCGACGACAGGGTACATGGAAACACCATATATTTT